A selection of T cell receptor beta chains follows, all from one sample in a study of blood T cell repertoires in COVID-19. Measured with immunoSEQ multiplex PCR; TCRdb has only the in-frame clones, and not every one. This sample has some 130,000 clones, with roughly 84% found just once. Sequenced: peripheral blood. The receptors shown here come from a man in his 60s with acute or convalescent COVID-19. The CDR3 runs from the conserved cysteine through the conserved F or W. Fields, in order: clone size, D gene, V gene, J gene, CDR3 DNA, CDR3 protein. A D gene is named only where the DNA matches it firmly. Part of the rows lack a size; the others show once, few, many or a class for expanded clones.

.	.	TRBV5-1	TRBJ2-7	TGCGCCAGCAGCTTGTCCAGGGGGGTTTACGAGCAGTACTTC	CASSLSRGVYEQYF
.	.	TRBV5-6	TRBJ1-1	TGTGCCAGCAGCTACGACAGAGGCGAAGCTTTCTTT	CASSYDRGEAFF
.	.	TRBV11-2	TRBJ2-1	TGTGCCAGCAGCCCCGACCCGGCCCGACTTGAGCAGTTCTTC	CASSPDPARLEQFF
.	TRBD1	TRBV29-1	TRBJ1-1	TGCAGCGCTACCGGGACAGGGGCGAACACTGAAGCTTTCTTT	CSATGTGANTEAFF
.	.	TRBV6-5	TRBJ1-4	TGTGCCAGCACCCTTACAGGGAATGCTAATGAAAAACTGTTTTTT	CASTLTGNANEKLFF
.	.	TRBV6-5	TRBJ2-7	TGTGCCAGCAGGACACGGGGAATCTACGAGCAGTACTTC	CASRTRGIYEQYF
.	.	TRBV19	TRBJ1-6	TGTGCCAGTAGTATAGACCGGGTATATAATTCACCCCTCCACTTT	CASSIDRVYNSPLHF
.	.	TRBV9	TRBJ2-1	TGTGCCAGCAGCGCAGACTTGCAGCCCTACAATGAGCAGTTCTTC	CASSADLQPYNEQFF
.	TRBD1	TRBV24-1	TRBJ2-3	TGTGCCACCAGCCCGGGACAGGACACAGATACGCAGTATTTT	CATSPGQDTDTQYF
.	.	TRBV29-1	TRBJ1-1	TGCAGCGGGGGGCAGCGAAACACTGAAGCTTTCTTT	CSGGQRNTEAFF
.	.	TRBV18	TRBJ2-7	TGTGCCAGCTCCCTATATAGCTCCTACGAGCAGTACTTC	CASSLYSSYEQYF
.	TRBD1	TRBV3-1/TRBV3-2	TRBJ1-4	TGTGCCAGCAGCCTCCGGACAGGGGGCGATGAAAAACTGTTTTTT	CASSLRTGGDEKLFF
.	.	TRBV2	TRBJ2-2	TGTGCCAGCCGTAGGACAGCTACCGGCGGGGAGCTGTTTTTT	CASRRTATGGELFF
.	.	TRBV5-1	TRBJ1-2	TGCGCCAGCAGCTTGGTCCCCAGGGATGTTAACTATGGCTACACCTTC	CASSLVPRDVNYGYTF
.	.	TRBV9	TRBJ2-5	TGTGCCAGCAGCGCCAGTGTCCAAGAGACCCAGTACTTC	CASSASVQETQYF
.	.	TRBV6-1	TRBJ2-1	TGTGCCAGCAGTGAAGACCTCCGACAGGCGCGGTACAATGAGCAGTTCTTC	CASSEDLRQARYNEQFF
few	.	TRBV2	TRBJ1-2	TGTGCCAGCAGTGCTTACAGGGATAGTGATGGCTACACCTTC	CASSAYRDSDGYTF
.	TRBD1	TRBV5-4	TRBJ2-7	TGTGCCAGCAGCTTGGGTCAGGGGGCGCGGACCTACGAGCAGTACTTC	CASSLGQGARTYEQYF